The 20 T cell receptor beta chains given below trace back to one sample, sequenced in a study of OX40 agonist ivuxolimab in advanced cancers. Libraries were prepared by immunoSEQ multiplex PCR; TCRdb keeps only in-frame clonotypes and omits some of them. The repertoire holds tens of thousands of clones, with 83% as singletons. This sample comprised CD4+ or CD8+ T cells sorted from blood, obtained in a trial of the OX40 agonist ivuxolimab. The receptors were gathered from an adult with an advanced solid tumor such as melanoma, head and neck, liver or kidney cancer.

V usage is TRBV7-8 and J usage is TRBJ2-3; D may match TRBD1 or TRBD2 (5 bases each). V dropped 5 bases and J dropped 4 bases, with 7 bases sitting between them. This CDR3 has 12 residues. Germline values: CDR1 SGHVS, CDR2 FQNEAQ. The CDR3 is CASSGGADTQYF. CDR3 bases: TGTGCCAGCAGCGGGGGAGCAGATACGCAGTATTTT.

This clone has a handful of counts. The chain uses TRBV27 and TRBJ1-6; 9 nucleotides align to TRBD1. This CDR3 is 15 amino acids long. Unmatched junction bases numbered 5, after V lost 3 bases and J lost 8 bases. Germline CDR1 and CDR2: MNHEY and SMNVEV (reference sequence). CDR3 in amino acids: CASSFGTGKHSPLHF. The CDR3 nucleotides are TGTGCCAGCAGTTTTGGGACAGGGAAGCATTCACCCCTCCACTTT.

The chain employs TRBV9 and TRBJ2-7; 12 nucleotides agree with TRBD2. This CDR3 comprises 15 residues. V lost 3 bases and J lost 6; bases outside the gene matches: 7. CDR1 and CDR2 from the germline V gene are SGDLS and YYNGEE. CDR3 DNA sequence: TGTGCCAGCAGCGCCCTAGCGGGAGGGCCTAGCGAGCAGTACTTC. Its translation: CASSALAGGPSEQYF. The full variable domain, completed using reference TRBV9 and TRBJ2-7, is DSGVTQTPKHLITATGQRVTLRCSPRSGDLSVYWYQQSLDQGLQFLIQYYNGEERAKGNILERFSAQQFPDLHSELNLSSLELGDSALYFCASSALAGGPSEQYFGPGTRLTVT.

The chain carries TRBV6-1 and TRBJ1-5; no clear D. Trimming took off 6 bases at V and 5 bases at J, with 14 bases between the two ends. The CDR3 totals 14 residues. Germline-derived CDR1 and CDR2 are MNHNS and SASEGT. The CDR3 DNA is TGTGCCAGCAGACTCGTCGAGAATGATCAGCCCCAGCATTTT. Translated, it gives CASRLVENDQPQHF.

The CDR3 DNA reads TGTGCCAGTCGACCGCCTAACTATGGCTACACCTTC. This translates into CASRPPNYGYTF. The chain is built from TRBV28 and TRBJ1-2; D is unresolved. V was cut by 9 bases and J by 0 bases, with 8 bases left in between. The V gene's germline CDR1 is MDHEN and CDR2 SYDVKM. This CDR3 contains 12 residues.

V and J are TRBV5-4 and TRBJ1-1, with D perhaps matching TRBD1 (6 bases). Trimming left V 0 bases short and J 1 base short, with 10 bases between. The CDR3 contains 15 residues. Per germline, CDR1 SGHNT and CDR2 YYREEE (reference sequence). In DNA form, the CDR3 reads TGTGCCAGCAGCTTGGCGACAGGTACGAACACTGAAGCTTTCTTT. Residues: CASSLATGTNTEAFF.

This clone appeared a single time. The rearrangement joins TRBV18 to TRBJ1-5, with 7 bases identical to TRBD1. After removal of 3 bases from V and 2 bases from J, the junction contained 4 bases not matched to a gene. This CDR3 is 15 amino acids long. Per the germline V gene, CDR1 is KGHSH and CDR2 is LQKENI. The CDR3 reads CASSPQGDGNQPQHF. CDR3 DNA sequence: TGTGCCAGCTCACCTCAGGGGGACGGCAATCAGCCCCAGCATTTT.

The CDR3 DNA sequence: TGTGCCAGCAGAGACTCCGGGGGTGAGACCTACGAGCAGTACTTC. Amino acid sequence: CASRDSGGETYEQYF. This chain connects TRBV6-1 to TRBJ2-7; tentative D call: TRBD2 (6 bases). Trimming took 6 bases from V and 2 from J, leaving 17 bases between them. The CDR3 totals 15 residues. Germline CDR1 is MNHNS and CDR2 is SASEGT.

This clone has just one count. The gene calls are TRBV7-9 and TRBJ2-7, with a possible D match to TRBD1 (6 bases). Trimming cost V 5 bases and J 4 bases, with 12 bases left between them. This CDR3 region has 13 residues. CDR1 is SEHNR and CDR2 is FQNEAQ in the germline V gene (reference sequence). The CDR3: CASSPGTRYEQYF. The CDR3, as DNA: TGTGCCAGCAGCCCCGGGACAAGGTACGAGCAGTACTTC.

J is TRBJ1-2 and V is TRBV7-9, with 9 bases fitting TRBD1. There are 15 residues in the CDR3. J was trimmed by 5 bases and V by 4 bases; bases with no gene match: 8. From germline, CDR1 is SEHNR and CDR2 FQNEAQ (reference sequence). The CDR3 bases are TGTGCCAGCAGCTCCGACGGGACAGGGACTTATGGCTACACCTTC. Translated, it gives CASSSDGTGTYGYTF.

This clone was recorded only once. The chain joins TRBV7-3 to TRBJ2-2; 11 bases line up with TRBD2. The ends lost 3 bases at V and 4 bases at J; junction bases unmatched: 7. The germline gives CDR1 SGHTA, CDR2 FQGTGA. There are 17 residues in the CDR3. CDR3: CASSFGLAGGSTGELFF. The CDR3 region has the DNA TGTGCCAGCAGCTTTGGGCTAGCGGGAGGTAGCACCGGGGAGCTGTTTTTT.

The V and J genes are TRBV5-5 and TRBJ2-7, with TRBD1 matching 7 bases. This CDR3 has 14 amino acids. Germline CDR1 reads SGHKS; CDR2 reads YYEKEE (reference sequence). Unmatched junction bases numbered 9, after V lost 6 bases and J lost 3 bases. The CDR3 DNA sequence: TGTGCCAGCAAGTTCGACAGGGACGACTACGAGCAGTACTTC. Its translation: CASKFDRDDYEQYF.

This chain links TRBV10-1 with TRBJ1-5; D gene unclear. Germline V lookup: CDR1 WNHNN, CDR2 SYGVQD (reference sequence). CDR3 length: 12 residues. Trimming stripped 3 bases from V and 15 bases from J, with 15 bases between. Written as DNA, the CDR3 is TGCGCCAGCAGTGATGGGTCATCGGAGATGCATTTT. Its protein is CASSDGSSEMHF.

The CDR3 DNA sequence: TGTGCCAGCAGCCAGATAGTCCGGGAGCAGTTCTTC. As protein: CASSQIVREQFF. This chain connects TRBV14 to TRBJ2-1; no clear D. The CDR3 totals 12 residues. V gave up 3 bases and J gave up 10 bases, with 10 bases separating them. CDR1 is SGHDN, CDR2 FVKESK, per germline.

This chain joins TRBV6-1 and TRBJ2-2; no firm D call. Germline V gene lookup returns CDR1 MNHNS and CDR2 SASEGT. The CDR3 spans 15 residues. Trimming took 1 base from V and 1 from J, leaving 7 bases between them. Here the CDR3 DNA reads TGTGCCAGCAGTGAAGGGGTAGGGAACACCGGGGAGCTGTTTTTT. The encoded protein is CASSEGVGNTGELFF.

Notes on this clone: A much larger clone differs by one base, so this may be a read error. V is TRBV28 and J is TRBJ2-7; D perhaps matches TRBD2 (5 bases). Germline CDR1 and CDR2: MDHEN and SYDVKM. The CDR3 is made up of 15 amino acids. Deletions cut 4 bases from V and 3 bases from J, with 16 bases between. The CDR3 protein is CASSSPVGRGYEQYF. As DNA, the CDR3 is TGTGCCAGCAGTTCCCCGGTAGGGAGAGGCTACGAGCAGTACTTC.

V and J are TRBV6-1 and TRBJ2-3; maybe TRBD1 (6 bases). Germline lookup yields CDR1 MNHNS and CDR2 SASEGT. V was cut by 6 bases and J by 0 bases, with 13 bases left in between. The length of the CDR3 is 15 residues. The CDR3 region is CASRGVGASTDTQYF. The CDR3 coding sequence is TGTGCCAGCAGGGGCGTGGGGGCTAGCACAGATACGCAGTATTTT.

CDR3 nucleotide sequence: TGTGCCTCAAACTGGGGGGGTTATGGCTACACCTTC. Residues: CASNWGGYGYTF. J is TRBJ1-2 and V is TRBV28, with TRBD1 as a possible D gene (5 bases). Germline V gene lookup returns CDR1 MDHEN and CDR2 SYDVKM. The germline V and J ends were trimmed by 11 bases and 5 bases, with 15 bases remaining between them. This CDR3 is built from 12 residues.

The rearrangement joins TRBV5-1 to TRBJ2-7, with a possible D match to TRBD1 (6 bases). Trimming cost V 4 bases and J 1 base, with 12 bases left between them. The CDR3 has 14 residues. Germline V gene data show CDR1 as SGHRS and CDR2 as YFSETQ. The CDR3 DNA reads as TGCGCCAGCAGCACACAGGGAGCGTCCTACGAGCAGTACTTC. Its protein is CASSTQGASYEQYF.

The chain links TRBV27 to TRBJ2-7, with D possibly being TRBD1 (6 bases). Trimming stripped 8 bases from V and 7 bases from J, with 21 bases between. Per the germline V gene, CDR1 is MNHEY and CDR2 is SMNVEV (reference sequence). CDR3 length equals 14 residues. The CDR3 region has the DNA TGTGCCAGCGGGGGACATCCTACGCTTAAAGAGCAGTACTTC. It yields the protein CASGGHPTLKEQYF.